These T cell receptor beta chains were read from a single sample in a study of CD8+CD57+ T cells in acquired aplastic anemia. A single record per CDR3 protein comes from TCRdb applying MiXCR to the reads. The sample lists tens of thousands of distinct CDR3 sequences, approximately 45% occurring once. Sequencing used sorted CD4+, CD8+, or CD8+CD57+ T cells (not recorded which) from PBMCs. The receptors were gathered from a human donor in good health, serving as a control. Each CDR3 is given with its conserved first and last residue. D genes are given only for firm matches. Clone size is shown for a subset of rows, as once, few, many or a class of expanded clone.

clone size,V gene,D gene,J gene,CDR3 protein,CDR3 DNA
many,TRBV7-9,.,TRBJ2-5,CASSLPRGQETQYF,TGTGCCAGCAGCCTCCCGAGGGGCCAAGAGACCCAGTACTTC
many,TRBV2,TRBD1,TRBJ1-2,CASGTGGFGGYTF,TGTGCCAGTGGGACAGGGGGTTTTGGTGGCTACACCTTC
.,TRBV2,.,TRBJ2-1,CASSDVITYNEQFF,TGTGCCAGCAGTGATGTGATTACCTACAATGAGCAGTTCTTC
.,TRBV7-9,.,TRBJ2-7,CASSFGGIGEQYF,TGTGCCAGCAGCTTTGGGGGAATCGGCGAGCAGTACTTC
.,TRBV3-1,.,TRBJ2-5,CASSQDWETQYF,TGTGCCAGCAGCCAAGACTGGGAGACCCAGTACTTC
few,TRBV6-1,.,TRBJ2-1,CASSLTSDANNEQFF,TGTGCCAGCAGTCTAACATCGGACGCCAACAATGAGCAGTTCTTC
many,TRBV10-3,.,TRBJ1-1,CAISGRQELNTEAFF,TGTGCCATCAGTGGGCGACAGGAATTGAACACTGAAGCTTTCTTT
.,TRBV7-8,.,TRBJ2-1,CASSLGPGPIYNEQFF,TGTGCCAGCAGCTTAGGGCCGGGGCCTATCTACAATGAGCAGTTCTTC
many,TRBV10-3,TRBD2,TRBJ2-7,CAISESGLAGSYEQYF,TGTGCCATCAGTGAGTCAGGGCTAGCGGGATCCTACGAGCAGTACTTC
many,TRBV6-1,TRBD2,TRBJ2-7,CASSPGTRDYEQYF,TGTGCCAGCAGCCCCGGGACTAGAGACTACGAGCAGTACTTC
.,TRBV12-3/TRBV12-4,TRBD1,TRBJ1-5,CASSGDRGRQPQHF,TGTGCCAGCAGCGGGGACAGGGGGAGGCAGCCCCAGCATTTT
many,TRBV10-1,TRBD1,TRBJ2-1,CASSAAGQAYNEQFF,TGCGCCAGCAGTGCCGCCGGACAGGCCTACAATGAGCAGTTCTTC
.,TRBV19,TRBD2,TRBJ2-7,CASSTSGRVDEQYF,TGTGCCAGTAGTACTAGCGGGAGGGTCGACGAGCAGTACTTC
once,TRBV7-8,.,TRBJ2-7,CASSLEEGTYEQYF,TGTGCCAGCAGCTTGGAGGAGGGGACCTACGAGCAGTACTTC
many,TRBV9,.,TRBJ2-5,CASSSRTEERETQYF,TGTGCCAGCAGCTCTCGGACTGAAGAACGAGAGACCCAGTACTTC
.,TRBV6-1,TRBD1,TRBJ2-4,CASSQGQTNIQYF,TGTGCCAGCAGCCAGGGACAGACAAACATTCAGTACTTC
few,TRBV19,.,TRBJ1-5,CASSLSQESNQPQHF,TGTGCCAGTAGCCTCTCACAGGAAAGCAATCAGCCCCAGCATTTT
.,TRBV2,TRBD1,TRBJ2-4,CASSWDSIQYF,TGTGCCAGCAGTTGGGACAGCATTCAGTACTTC
.,TRBV7-9,TRBD2,TRBJ2-7,CPSSSGGESYEQYF,TGTCCCAGCAGTTCCGGGGGGGAGAGCTACGAGCAGTACTTC
many,TRBV7-6,TRBD2,TRBJ2-1,CASSLGGGLDEQFF,TGTGCCAGCAGCTTAGGGGGAGGGTTGGATGAGCAGTTCTTC
many,TRBV13,.,TRBJ1-3,CASSLGSTAKSSGNTIYF,TGTGCCAGCAGCTTAGGCTCGACAGCCAAGAGCTCTGGAAACACCATATATTTT
.,TRBV6-2/TRBV6-3,.,TRBJ2-7,CACSPGFVEQYF,TGTGCCTGCAGTCCGGGCTTTGTCGAGCAGTACTTC
once,TRBV15,.,TRBJ1-6,CATSREDPMNSPLHF,TGTGCCACCAGCAGAGAAGACCCCATGAATTCACCCCTCCACTTT
.,TRBV25-1,.,TRBJ1-6,CASSESGGSYNSPLHF,TGTGCCAGCAGTGAATCCGGGGGATCCTATAATTCACCCCTCCACTTT
many,TRBV9,.,TRBJ2-1,CASSVARDPRVEQFF,TGTGCCAGCAGCGTAGCAAGGGACCCGAGGGTTGAGCAGTTCTTC
.,TRBV24-1,.,TRBJ2-5,CATRGRTRETQYF,TGTGCCACCAGGGGGCGGACACGGGAGACCCAGTACTTC
.,TRBV12-3/TRBV12-4,TRBD2,TRBJ2-1,CASSFVAGGAYNEQFF,TGTGCCAGCAGTTTTGTAGCGGGAGGGGCCTACAATGAGCAGTTCTTC
.,TRBV7-9,TRBD1,TRBJ2-7,CATRQGNEQYF,TGTGCCACCCGACAGGGGAACGAGCAGTACTTC
.,TRBV2,TRBD1,TRBJ2-7,CASRDRGQYEQYF,TGTGCCAGCAGGGACAGGGGGCAATACGAGCAGTACTTC
many,TRBV10-2,.,TRBJ2-7,CASSESTKGDPDRSYEQYF,TGCGCCAGCAGTGAGTCGACCAAGGGGGATCCCGACAGGTCCTACGAGCAGTACTTC
many,TRBV15,TRBD1,TRBJ2-7,CATSTGQGVHYEQYF,TGTGCCACCAGCACTGGACAGGGGGTCCACTACGAGCAGTACTTC
.,TRBV4-1,.,TRBJ2-3,CASSQLEGGPTQYF,TGCGCCAGCAGCCAATTGGAGGGAGGCCCTACGCAGTATTTT
many,TRBV24-1,.,TRBJ2-5,CATRSGGRETQYF,TGTGCCACCAGATCTGGGGGTAGGGAGACCCAGTACTTC
many,TRBV10-2,.,TRBJ1-3,CASGTTRGNTIYF,TGCGCCAGCGGTACCACGCGGGGAAACACCATATATTTT
.,TRBV29-1,TRBD2,TRBJ2-7,CSVEKRGETTYEQYF,TGCAGCGTTGAGAAGCGGGGAGAGACCACCTACGAGCAGTACTTC
.,TRBV4-3,.,TRBJ2-2,CASSQDSVYTGELFF,TGCGCCAGCAGCCAAGATTCGGTATACACCGGGGAGCTGTTTTTT
.,TRBV24-1,.,TRBJ1-2,CATRARLDGYTF,TGTGCCACCAGGGCCCGACTAGATGGCTACACCTTC
.,TRBV27,TRBD2,TRBJ2-1,CASSLSAGGYNEQFF,TGTGCCAGCAGTTTATCAGCGGGGGGCTACAATGAGCAGTTCTTC
.,TRBV7-2,TRBD1,TRBJ1-4,CASSPQGAHEKLFF,TGTGCCAGCAGTCCCCAGGGGGCTCATGAAAAACTGTTTTTT
many,TRBV20-1,.,TRBJ2-5,CSALGVGSQETQYF,TGCAGTGCTTTGGGGGTGGGGTCCCAAGAGACCCAGTACTTC
many,TRBV2,.,TRBJ1-2,CASLRGLYGYTF,TGTGCCAGCCTTCGAGGACTCTATGGCTACACCTTC
many,TRBV7-9,.,TRBJ1-1,CASGPTRGPEAFF,TGTGCCAGCGGACCAACGAGGGGCCCTGAAGCTTTCTTT
.,TRBV30,.,TRBJ1-1,CALEFEDMNTEAFF,TGTGCCTTGGAATTTGAGGACATGAACACTGAAGCTTTCTTT
many,TRBV6-5,.,TRBJ1-2,CASSYSGQTYYGYTF,TGTGCCAGCAGTTACTCTGGACAGACTTACTATGGCTACACCTTC
many,TRBV2,.,TRBJ2-7,CASSELGQSYEQYF,TGTGCCAGCAGTGAACTTGGACAGTCCTACGAGCAGTACTTC
.,TRBV25-1,.,TRBJ2-6,CASSGAGHLTLSGANVLTF,TGTGCCAGCAGCGGGGCGGGGCACCTTACCCTCTCTGGGGCCAACGTCCTGACTTTC
.,TRBV20-1,.,TRBJ2-7,CSARLLSRSSYEQYF,TGCAGTGCTAGGCTCTTAAGCCGGAGCTCCTACGAGCAGTACTTC
.,TRBV7-2,.,TRBJ2-5,CASSLGTGETQYF,TGTGCCAGCAGCTTAGGGACGGGGGAGACCCAGTACTTC
once,TRBV5-4,.,TRBJ2-5,CASSTPFRETQYF,TGTGCCAGCAGCACCCCGTTTAGAGAGACCCAGTACTTC